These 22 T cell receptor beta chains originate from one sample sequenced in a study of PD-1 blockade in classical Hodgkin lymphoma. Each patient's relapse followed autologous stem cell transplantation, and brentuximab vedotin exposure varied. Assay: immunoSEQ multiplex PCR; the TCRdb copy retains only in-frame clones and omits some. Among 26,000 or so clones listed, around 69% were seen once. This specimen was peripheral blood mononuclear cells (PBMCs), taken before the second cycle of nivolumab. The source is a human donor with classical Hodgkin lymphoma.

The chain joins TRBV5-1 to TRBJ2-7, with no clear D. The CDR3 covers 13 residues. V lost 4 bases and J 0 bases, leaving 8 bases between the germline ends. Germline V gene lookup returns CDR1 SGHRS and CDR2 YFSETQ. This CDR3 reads CASSAQSSYEQYF. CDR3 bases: TGCGCCAGCAGCGCTCAGAGCTCCTACGAGCAGTACTTC.

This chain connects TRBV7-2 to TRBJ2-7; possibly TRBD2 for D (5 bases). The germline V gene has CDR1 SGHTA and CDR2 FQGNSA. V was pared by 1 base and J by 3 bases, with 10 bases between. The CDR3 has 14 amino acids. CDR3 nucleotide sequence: TGTGCCAGCAGCTTAGTACTAGAAGGCTACGAGCAGTACTTC. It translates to CASSLVLEGYEQYF.

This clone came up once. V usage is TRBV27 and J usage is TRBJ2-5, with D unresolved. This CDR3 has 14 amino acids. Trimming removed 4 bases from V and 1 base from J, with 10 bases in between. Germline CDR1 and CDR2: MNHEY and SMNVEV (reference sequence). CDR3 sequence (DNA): TGTGCCAGCAGTTACGTGGGCGGCCAAGAGACCCAGTACTTC. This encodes CASSYVGGQETQYF.

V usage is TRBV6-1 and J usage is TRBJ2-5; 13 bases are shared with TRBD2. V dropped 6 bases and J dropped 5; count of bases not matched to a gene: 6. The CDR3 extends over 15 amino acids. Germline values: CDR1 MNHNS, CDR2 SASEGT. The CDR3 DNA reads TGTGCCAGCAGACTAGCGGGAGGGCCGGAGGAGACCCAGTACTTC. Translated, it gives CASRLAGGPEETQYF.

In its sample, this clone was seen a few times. CDR3 nucleotide sequence: TGCGCCAGCAGCTTCGGACAGACCCCAGGCACCTTC. Protein sequence: CASSFGQTPGTF. The J gene is TRBJ1-2, the V gene TRBV5-1; D is perhaps TRBD1 (6 bases). CDR3 length: 12 amino acids. The germline gives CDR1 SGHRS, CDR2 YFSETQ. V was trimmed by 2 bases and J by 13 bases, leaving 15 bases between them.

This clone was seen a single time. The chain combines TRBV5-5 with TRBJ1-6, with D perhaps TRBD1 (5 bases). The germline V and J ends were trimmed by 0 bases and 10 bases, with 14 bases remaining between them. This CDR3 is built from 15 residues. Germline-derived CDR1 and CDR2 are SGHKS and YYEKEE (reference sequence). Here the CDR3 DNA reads TGTGCCAGCAGCTTGGTCGAGGGGTTGGGGTCACCCCTCCACTTT. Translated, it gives CASSLVEGLGSPLHF.

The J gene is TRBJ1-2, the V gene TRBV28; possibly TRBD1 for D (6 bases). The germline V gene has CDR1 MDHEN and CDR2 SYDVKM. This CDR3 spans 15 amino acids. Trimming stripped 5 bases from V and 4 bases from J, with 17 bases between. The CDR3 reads CASSDPTGQPYGYTF. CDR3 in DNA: TGTGCCAGCAGTGACCCGACAGGCCAACCCTATGGCTACACCTTC.

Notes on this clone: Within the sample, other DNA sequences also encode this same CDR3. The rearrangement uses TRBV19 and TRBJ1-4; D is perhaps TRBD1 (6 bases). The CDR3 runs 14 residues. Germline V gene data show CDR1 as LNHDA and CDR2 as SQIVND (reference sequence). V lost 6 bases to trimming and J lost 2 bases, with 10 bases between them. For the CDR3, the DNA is TGTGCCAGTAGCACAGGGTTGACTAATGAAAAACTGTTTTTT. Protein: CASSTGLTNEKLFF.

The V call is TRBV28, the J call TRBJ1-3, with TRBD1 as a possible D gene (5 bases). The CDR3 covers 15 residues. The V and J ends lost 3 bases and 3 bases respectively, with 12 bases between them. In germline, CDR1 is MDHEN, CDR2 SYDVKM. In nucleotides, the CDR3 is TGTGCCAGCAGTTTGGCAGGGCCTTATGGAAACACCATATATTTT. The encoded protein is CASSLAGPYGNTIYF.

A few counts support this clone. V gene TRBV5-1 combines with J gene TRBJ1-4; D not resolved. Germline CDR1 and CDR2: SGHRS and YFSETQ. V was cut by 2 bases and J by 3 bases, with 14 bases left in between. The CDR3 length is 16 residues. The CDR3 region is CASSFGTSQANEKLFF. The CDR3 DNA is TGCGCCAGCAGCTTTGGCACCAGCCAGGCTAATGAAAAACTGTTTTTT. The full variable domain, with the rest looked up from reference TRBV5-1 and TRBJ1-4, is KAGVTQTPRYLIKTRGQQVTLSCSPISGHRSVSWYQQTPGQGLQFLFEYFSETQRNKGNFPGRFSGRQFSNSRSEMNVSTLELGDSALYLCASSFGTSQANEKLFFGSGTQLSVL.

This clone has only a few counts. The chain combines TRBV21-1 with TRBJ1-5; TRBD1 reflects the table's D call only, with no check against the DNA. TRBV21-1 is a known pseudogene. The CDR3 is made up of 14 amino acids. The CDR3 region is CASSKYRGRQPQHF. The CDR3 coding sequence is TGTGCCAGCAGCAAATACAGGGGGCGTCAGCCCCAGCATTTT.

CDR3 in DNA: TGTGCCAGCACGAGCAGGGGGCTAAGTGGCTACACCTTC. Protein: CASTSRGLSGYTF. The chain carries TRBV27 and TRBJ1-2; 8 nucleotides match TRBD1. The V gene end was trimmed by 7 bases and the J gene end by 7 bases; junction bases not matched to a gene: 8. Per the germline V gene, CDR1 is MNHEY and CDR2 is SMNVEV (reference sequence). The CDR3 length is 13 residues.

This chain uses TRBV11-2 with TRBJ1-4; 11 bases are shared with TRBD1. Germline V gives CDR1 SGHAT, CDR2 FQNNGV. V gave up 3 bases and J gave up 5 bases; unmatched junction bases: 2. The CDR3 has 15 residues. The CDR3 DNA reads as TGTGCCAGCAGCTTTGGGACAGGGGGGAATGAAAAACTGTTTTTT. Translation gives CASSFGTGGNEKLFF.

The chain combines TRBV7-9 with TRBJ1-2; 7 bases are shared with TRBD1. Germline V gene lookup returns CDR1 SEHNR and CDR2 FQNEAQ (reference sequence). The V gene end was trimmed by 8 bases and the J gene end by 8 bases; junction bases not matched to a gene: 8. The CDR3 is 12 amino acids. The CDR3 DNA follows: TGTGCCAGCCAAGGCAGGGGGAACGGCTACACCTTC. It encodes CASQGRGNGYTF.

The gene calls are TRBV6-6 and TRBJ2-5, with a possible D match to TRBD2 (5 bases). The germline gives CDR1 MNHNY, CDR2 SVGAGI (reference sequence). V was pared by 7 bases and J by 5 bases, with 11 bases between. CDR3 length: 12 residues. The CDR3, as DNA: TGTGCCAGCAACTATGGGGAGGAGACCCAGTACTTC. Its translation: CASNYGEETQYF.

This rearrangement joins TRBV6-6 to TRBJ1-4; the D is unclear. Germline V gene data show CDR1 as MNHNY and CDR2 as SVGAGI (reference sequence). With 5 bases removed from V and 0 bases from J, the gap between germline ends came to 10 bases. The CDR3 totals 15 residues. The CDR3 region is CASSGVSATNEKLFF. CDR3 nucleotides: TGTGCCAGCAGTGGCGTATCGGCAACTAATGAAAAACTGTTTTTT.

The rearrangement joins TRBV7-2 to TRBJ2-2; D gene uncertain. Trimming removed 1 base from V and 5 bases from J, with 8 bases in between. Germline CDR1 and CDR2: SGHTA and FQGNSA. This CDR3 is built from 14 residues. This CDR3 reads CASSLVAGTGELFF. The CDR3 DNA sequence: TGTGCCAGCAGCTTAGTAGCCGGGACCGGGGAGCTGTTTTTT. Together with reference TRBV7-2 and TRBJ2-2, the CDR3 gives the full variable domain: GAGVSQSPSNKVTEKGKDVELRCDPISGHTALYWYRQSLGQGLEFLIYFQGNSAPDKSGLPSDRFSAERTGGSVSTLTIQRTQQEDSAVYLCASSLVAGTGELFFGEGSRLTVL.

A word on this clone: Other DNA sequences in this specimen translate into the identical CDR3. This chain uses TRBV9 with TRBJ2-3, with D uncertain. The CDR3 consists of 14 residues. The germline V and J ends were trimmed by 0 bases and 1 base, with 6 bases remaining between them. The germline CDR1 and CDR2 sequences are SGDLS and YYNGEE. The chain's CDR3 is CASSVGSRTDTQYF. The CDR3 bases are TGTGCCAGCAGCGTAGGTAGTCGCACAGATACGCAGTATTTT.

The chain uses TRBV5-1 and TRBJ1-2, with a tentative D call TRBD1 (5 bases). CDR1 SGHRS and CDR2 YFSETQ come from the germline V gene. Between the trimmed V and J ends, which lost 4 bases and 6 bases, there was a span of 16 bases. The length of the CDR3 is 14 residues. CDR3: CASSREGGAHGYTF. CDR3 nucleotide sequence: TGCGCCAGCAGCCGCGAGGGAGGGGCGCATGGCTACACCTTC.

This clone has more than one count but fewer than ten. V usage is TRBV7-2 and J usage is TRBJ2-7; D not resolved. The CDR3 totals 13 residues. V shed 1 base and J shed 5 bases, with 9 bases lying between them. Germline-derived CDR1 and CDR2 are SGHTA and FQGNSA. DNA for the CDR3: TGTGCCAGCAGCTTAGAAGAATCTGACGAGCAGTACTTC. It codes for CASSLEESDEQYF.

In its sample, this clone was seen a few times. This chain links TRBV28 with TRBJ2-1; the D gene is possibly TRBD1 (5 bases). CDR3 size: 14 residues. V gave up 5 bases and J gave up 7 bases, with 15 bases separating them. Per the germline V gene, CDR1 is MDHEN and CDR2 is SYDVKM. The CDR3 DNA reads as TGTGCCAGCAGTCAGCAGGGAAGGGCAAATGAGCAGTTCTTC. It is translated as CASSQQGRANEQFF.

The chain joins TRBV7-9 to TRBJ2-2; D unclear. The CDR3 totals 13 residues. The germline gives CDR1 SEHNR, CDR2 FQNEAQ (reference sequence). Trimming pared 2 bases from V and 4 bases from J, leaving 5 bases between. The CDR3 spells CASSLYGTGELFF. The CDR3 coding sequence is TGTGCCAGCAGCTTATACGGCACCGGGGAGCTGTTTTTT.